Listed here are 26 T cell receptor beta chains from one sample, sequenced in a study of OX40 agonist ivuxolimab in advanced cancers. Only in-frame clones appear in the TCRdb table, and some are missing; sequencing was by immunoSEQ multiplex PCR. Of about 88,000 clones in the sample, 85% to 90% were seen once. Sequenced here: CD4+ or CD8+ T cells sorted from blood, sampled in a trial of the OX40 agonist ivuxolimab. The receptors were sampled from an adult with an advanced solid tumor such as melanoma, head and neck, liver or kidney cancer.

A single count supports this clone. The V and J genes are TRBV19 and TRBJ1-4; 7 bases are a match to TRBD1. In germline, CDR1 is LNHDA, CDR2 SQIVND (reference sequence). This CDR3 has 14 amino acids. V lost 8 bases and J lost 4; bases outside the gene matches: 7. Here the CDR3 DNA reads TGTGCCAGTGGATCGGGACAGAGTAATGAAAAACTGTTTTTT. As protein: CASGSGQSNEKLFF.

The rearrangement links TRBV19 to TRBJ2-5; D perhaps matches TRBD1 (7 bases). The V and J ends lost 5 bases and 4 bases respectively, with 11 bases between them. Germline V gene sequence: CDR1 LNHDA, CDR2 SQIVND (reference sequence). This CDR3 contains 13 residues. The CDR3 region is CASSDQGGETQYF. The CDR3 bases are TGTGCCAGTAGTGATCAGGGGGGAGAGACCCAGTACTTC.

The J gene is TRBJ2-1, the V gene TRBV18, with TRBD1 as a possible D gene (5 bases). Trimming pared 2 bases from V and 6 bases from J, leaving 14 bases between. The CDR3 has 15 residues. Looked up from germline, CDR1 is KGHSH and CDR2 is LQKENI. The CDR3 region has the DNA TGTGCCAGCTCACCAAGCTTAATTAGGGGCAATGAGCAGTTCTTC. It translates to CASSPSLIRGNEQFF.

The chain couples TRBV19 to TRBJ1-6; D remains unclear. With 2 bases removed from V and 4 bases from J, the gap between germline ends came to 6 bases. Per the germline V gene, CDR1 is LNHDA and CDR2 is SQIVND (reference sequence). This CDR3 comprises 14 residues. The CDR3 loop reads CASSIRVYNSPLHF. CDR3 nucleotide sequence: TGTGCCAGTAGTATAAGGGTTTATAATTCACCCCTCCACTTT.

J is TRBJ2-3 and V is TRBV4-3; no reliable D call. This CDR3 is built from 18 residues. Per the germline V gene, CDR1 is LGHNA and CDR2 is YSLEER. Trimming cost V 0 bases and J 1 base, with 17 bases left between them. This CDR3 reads CASSQDPPDPRRTDTQYF. The CDR3 bases are TGCGCCAGCAGCCAAGACCCCCCTGATCCCCGCCGCACAGATACGCAGTATTTT.

The V gene is TRBV18, the J gene TRBJ1-2; 8 bases fit TRBD1. The junction had 2 bases not matched to a gene; V was cut back by 4 bases and J by 4 bases. The CDR3 is 13 residues long. CDR1 and CDR2 from the germline V gene are KGHSH and LQKENI. As DNA, the CDR3 is TGTGCCAGCTCACGACAGGGGATCTATGGCTACACCTTC. It is translated as CASSRQGIYGYTF.

The chain couples TRBV6-6 to TRBJ2-2; D is unresolved. CDR1 and CDR2 from the germline V gene are MNHNY and SVGAGI (reference sequence). The length of the CDR3 is 15 residues. Trimming shortened V by 0 bases and J by 4 bases, and 9 bases separated the two germline ends. The CDR3 sequence: CASSYSSLVTGELFF. CDR3 nucleotides: TGTGCCAGCAGTTACTCGAGTCTGGTCACCGGGGAGCTGTTTTTT.

J is TRBJ2-3 and V is TRBV11-2; TRBD1 is a possible D gene (6 bases). The CDR3 length is 18 residues. Germline V lookup: CDR1 SGHAT, CDR2 FQNNGV. Trimming stripped 1 base from V and 0 bases from J, with 17 bases between. This chain's CDR3 is CASSLAPPGQLSTDTQYF. CDR3 DNA: TGTGCCAGCAGCTTAGCCCCTCCCGGACAGCTAAGCACAGATACGCAGTATTTT.

This chain links TRBV6-5 with TRBJ2-7; D not certain. Trimming stripped 7 bases from V and 3 bases from J, with 7 bases between. The CDR3 consists of 11 residues. CDR1 and CDR2 from the germline V gene are MNHEY and SVGAGI. The CDR3 sequence is CASTYGYEQYF. CDR3 sequence (DNA): TGTGCCAGCACGTACGGCTACGAGCAGTACTTC.

The chain carries TRBV6-5 and TRBJ1-3; the D gene is possibly TRBD1 (5 bases). The ends were cut back, 5 bases at V and 0 bases at J, with 8 bases in the middle. The CDR3 has 14 amino acids. Germline V gene lookup returns CDR1 MNHEY and CDR2 SVGAGI. As DNA, the CDR3 is TGTGCCAGCAGTCCGACAGTCTCTGGAAACACCATATATTTT. This translates into CASSPTVSGNTIYF.

In this sample, this clone turned up a few times. The rearrangement uses TRBV27 and TRBJ1-1; a weak D match, TRBD1 (6 bases). This CDR3 comprises 12 residues. Trimming removed 3 bases at V and 14 bases at J, with 16 bases between. In germline, CDR1 is MNHEY, CDR2 SMNVEV (reference sequence). The CDR3 sequence: CASSFLLQGWFF. The CDR3 DNA follows: TGTGCCAGCAGTTTTCTGCTACAGGGTTGGTTCTTT.

This chain links TRBV7-9 with TRBJ2-3, with D maybe TRBD2 (5 bases). Germline V lookup: CDR1 SEHNR, CDR2 FQNEAQ (reference sequence). This CDR3 spans 14 amino acids. Trimming removed 1 base at V and 7 bases at J, with 12 bases between. The CDR3 spells CASSLEGSAHTQYF. CDR3 coding DNA: TGTGCCAGCAGCTTAGAAGGTAGCGCTCATACGCAGTATTTT.

This clone has just a few counts. The V and J genes are TRBV6-5 and TRBJ2-5; D possibly matches TRBD1 or TRBD2 (6 bases each). The CDR3 is 14 residues long. V dropped 9 bases and J dropped 1 base, with 15 bases sitting between them. Looked up from germline, CDR1 is MNHEY and CDR2 is SVGAGI. The CDR3 DNA is TGTGCCAGTAAGAGAGGGGGGTTCCAAGAGACCCAGTACTTC. It translates to CASKRGGFQETQYF.

This chain links TRBV19 with TRBJ2-7; 14 bases align to TRBD2. V trimming: 0 bases; J trimming: 2 bases; junction bases outside the gene matches: 9. Germline lookup yields CDR1 LNHDA and CDR2 SQIVND (reference sequence). The CDR3 has 19 amino acids. CDR3 nucleotide sequence: TGTGCCAGTAGTATAGATACCGGACTAGCGGGGGGCCCTCCCTACGAGCAGTACGTC. Its translation is CASSIDTGLAGGPPYEQYV.

This clone was picked up one time. V gene TRBV30 combines with J gene TRBJ2-5; D may be TRBD2 (5 bases). This CDR3 spans 12 amino acids. Germline lookup yields CDR1 GTSNPN and CDR2 SVGIG (reference sequence). Between the trimmed V and J ends, which lost 2 bases and 5 bases, there was a span of 9 bases. CDR3 residues: CAWSTSGETQYF. The CDR3, as DNA: TGTGCCTGGAGTACTAGTGGGGAGACCCAGTACTTC.

J is TRBJ2-7 and V is TRBV7-8, with a possible D match to TRBD1 (5 bases). Trimming shortened V by 3 bases and J by 7 bases, and 13 bases separated the two germline ends. The germline V gene encodes CDR1 SGHVS and CDR2 FQNEAQ. The CDR3 contains 13 residues. In DNA form, the CDR3 reads TGTGCCAGCAGCTTTCGTCAGGGATTGGAGCAGTACGTC. This gives the protein CASSFRQGLEQYV.

The rearrangement uses TRBV6-6 and TRBJ2-6, with 10 bases lining up with TRBD1. Looked up from germline, CDR1 is MNHNY and CDR2 is SVGAGI (reference sequence). There are 16 residues in the CDR3. V lost 5 bases to trimming and J lost 3 bases; unmatched junction nucleotides: 4. The CDR3 region is CASSLTGGDGANVLTF. CDR3 DNA: TGTGCCAGCAGTCTGACAGGGGGCGATGGGGCCAACGTCCTGACTTTC.

The V gene is TRBV7-9, the J gene TRBJ1-5; TRBD1 aligns across 9 bases. The V and J ends lost 1 base and 2 bases, in that order; junction bases with no gene match: 6. CDR1 is SEHNR, CDR2 FQNEAQ, per germline (reference sequence). The length of the CDR3 is 17 residues. CDR3 sequence: CASSLGTGGRGNQPQHF. The CDR3, as DNA: TGTGCCAGCAGCTTAGGAACAGGGGGCCGGGGCAATCAGCCCCAGCATTTT.

The chain couples TRBV19 to TRBJ2-2, with D unresolved. There are 12 residues in the CDR3. Germline V gene data show CDR1 as LNHDA and CDR2 as SQIVND (reference sequence). Trimming removed 6 bases from V and 7 bases from J, with 9 bases in between. The CDR3 DNA reads as TGTGCCAGTAGGAATAGGGTCGGGGAGCTGTTTTTT. This codes for CASRNRVGELFF.

This sequence joins TRBV9 and TRBJ2-1; tentative D call: TRBD1 (5 bases). The CDR3 is 16 residues long. V lost 0 bases, J lost 0 bases, and 10 bases lay in between. Germline V gene data show CDR1 as SGDLS and CDR2 as YYNGEE. The CDR3 loop is CASSVDQGYSYNEQFF. The CDR3 coding sequence is TGTGCCAGCAGCGTAGATCAGGGCTACTCCTACAATGAGCAGTTCTTC.

J is TRBJ1-2 and V is TRBV7-6; 8 bases match TRBD1. Germline trimming cut 5 bases from V and 4 bases from J; bases unmatched to any gene: 12. The CDR3 is made up of 16 amino acids. Germline V CDR1 and CDR2: SGHVS, FNYEAQ. The CDR3 region is CASSGRQGLIAYGYTF. In nucleotides, the CDR3 is TGTGCCAGCAGCGGGAGACAGGGGTTAATCGCCTATGGCTACACCTTC. Combining the CDR3 with reference TRBV7-6 and TRBJ1-2 gives the whole variable domain GAGVSQSPRYKVTKRGQDVALRCDPISGHVSLYWYRQALGQGPEFLTYFNYEAQQDKSGLPNDRFSAERPEGSISTLTIQRTEQRDSAMYRCASSGRQGLIAYGYTFGSGTRLTVV.

This rearrangement joins TRBV18 to TRBJ2-2; D may match TRBD1 or TRBD2 (5 bases each). Trimming shortened V by 6 bases and J by 5 bases, and 19 bases separated the two germline ends. The CDR3 has 16 amino acids. Looked up from germline, CDR1 is KGHSH and CDR2 is LQKENI. The CDR3, as DNA: TGTGCCAGCTCTCGGGGACGAGCCCCAGGGACCGGGGAGCTGTTTTTT. Residues: CASSRGRAPGTGELFF.

The rearrangement links TRBV15 to TRBJ2-1, with TRBD2 identical over 11 bases. The ends lost 8 bases at V and 4 bases at J; junction bases unmatched: 13. Germline V CDR1 and CDR2: LNHNV, YYDKDF (reference sequence). This CDR3 contains 17 residues. The CDR3 sequence is CATARGATSGIYNEQFF. In nucleotides, the CDR3 is TGTGCCACCGCACGAGGCGCGACTAGCGGGATATACAATGAGCAGTTCTTC.

The chain couples TRBV7-2 to TRBJ2-5; D possibly matches TRBD1 or TRBD2 (6 bases each). The CDR3 has 16 amino acids. Germline lookup yields CDR1 SGHTA and CDR2 FQGNSA. Deletions cut 0 bases from V and 1 base from J, with 12 bases between. As DNA, the CDR3 is TGTGCCAGCAGCTTAGCCCAAGGGGGGACCCAAGAGACCCAGTACTTC. The encoded protein is CASSLAQGGTQETQYF.

Here the CDR3 DNA reads TGTGCCAGCACCGTCTCCTATAATTCACCCCTCCACTTT. It translates to CASTVSYNSPLHF. The rearrangement joins TRBV2 to TRBJ1-6; D unclear. Trimming left V 7 bases short and J 0 bases short, with 4 bases between. CDR1 SNHLY and CDR2 FYNNEI come from the germline V gene. This CDR3 contains 13 residues.

The V gene is TRBV4-2, the J gene TRBJ2-5; 7 nucleotides align to TRBD1. CDR1 and CDR2 (germline): LGHNA, YNFKEQ. The CDR3 has 15 residues. The ends lost 2 bases at V and 3 bases at J; junction bases unmatched: 6. Here the CDR3 reads CASSQRQGSEETQYF. CDR3 bases: TGTGCCAGCAGCCAACGACAGGGCTCCGAAGAGACCCAGTACTTC.